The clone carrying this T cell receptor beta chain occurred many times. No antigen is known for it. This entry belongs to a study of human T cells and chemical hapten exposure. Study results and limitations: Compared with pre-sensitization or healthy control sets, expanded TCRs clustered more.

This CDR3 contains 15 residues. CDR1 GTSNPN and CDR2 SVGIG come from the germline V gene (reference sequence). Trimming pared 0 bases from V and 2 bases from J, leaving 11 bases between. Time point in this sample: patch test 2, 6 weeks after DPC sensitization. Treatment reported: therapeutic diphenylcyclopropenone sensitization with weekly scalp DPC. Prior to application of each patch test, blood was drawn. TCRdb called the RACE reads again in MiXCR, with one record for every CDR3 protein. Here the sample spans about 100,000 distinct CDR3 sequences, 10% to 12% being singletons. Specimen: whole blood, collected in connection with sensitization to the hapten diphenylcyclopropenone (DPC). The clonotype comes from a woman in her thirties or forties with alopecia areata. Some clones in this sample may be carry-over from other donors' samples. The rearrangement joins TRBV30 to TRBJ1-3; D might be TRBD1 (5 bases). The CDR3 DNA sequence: TGTGCCTGGAGTGTACGTCTGACAGCTGGAAACACCATATATTTT. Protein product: CAWSVRLTAGNTIYF.